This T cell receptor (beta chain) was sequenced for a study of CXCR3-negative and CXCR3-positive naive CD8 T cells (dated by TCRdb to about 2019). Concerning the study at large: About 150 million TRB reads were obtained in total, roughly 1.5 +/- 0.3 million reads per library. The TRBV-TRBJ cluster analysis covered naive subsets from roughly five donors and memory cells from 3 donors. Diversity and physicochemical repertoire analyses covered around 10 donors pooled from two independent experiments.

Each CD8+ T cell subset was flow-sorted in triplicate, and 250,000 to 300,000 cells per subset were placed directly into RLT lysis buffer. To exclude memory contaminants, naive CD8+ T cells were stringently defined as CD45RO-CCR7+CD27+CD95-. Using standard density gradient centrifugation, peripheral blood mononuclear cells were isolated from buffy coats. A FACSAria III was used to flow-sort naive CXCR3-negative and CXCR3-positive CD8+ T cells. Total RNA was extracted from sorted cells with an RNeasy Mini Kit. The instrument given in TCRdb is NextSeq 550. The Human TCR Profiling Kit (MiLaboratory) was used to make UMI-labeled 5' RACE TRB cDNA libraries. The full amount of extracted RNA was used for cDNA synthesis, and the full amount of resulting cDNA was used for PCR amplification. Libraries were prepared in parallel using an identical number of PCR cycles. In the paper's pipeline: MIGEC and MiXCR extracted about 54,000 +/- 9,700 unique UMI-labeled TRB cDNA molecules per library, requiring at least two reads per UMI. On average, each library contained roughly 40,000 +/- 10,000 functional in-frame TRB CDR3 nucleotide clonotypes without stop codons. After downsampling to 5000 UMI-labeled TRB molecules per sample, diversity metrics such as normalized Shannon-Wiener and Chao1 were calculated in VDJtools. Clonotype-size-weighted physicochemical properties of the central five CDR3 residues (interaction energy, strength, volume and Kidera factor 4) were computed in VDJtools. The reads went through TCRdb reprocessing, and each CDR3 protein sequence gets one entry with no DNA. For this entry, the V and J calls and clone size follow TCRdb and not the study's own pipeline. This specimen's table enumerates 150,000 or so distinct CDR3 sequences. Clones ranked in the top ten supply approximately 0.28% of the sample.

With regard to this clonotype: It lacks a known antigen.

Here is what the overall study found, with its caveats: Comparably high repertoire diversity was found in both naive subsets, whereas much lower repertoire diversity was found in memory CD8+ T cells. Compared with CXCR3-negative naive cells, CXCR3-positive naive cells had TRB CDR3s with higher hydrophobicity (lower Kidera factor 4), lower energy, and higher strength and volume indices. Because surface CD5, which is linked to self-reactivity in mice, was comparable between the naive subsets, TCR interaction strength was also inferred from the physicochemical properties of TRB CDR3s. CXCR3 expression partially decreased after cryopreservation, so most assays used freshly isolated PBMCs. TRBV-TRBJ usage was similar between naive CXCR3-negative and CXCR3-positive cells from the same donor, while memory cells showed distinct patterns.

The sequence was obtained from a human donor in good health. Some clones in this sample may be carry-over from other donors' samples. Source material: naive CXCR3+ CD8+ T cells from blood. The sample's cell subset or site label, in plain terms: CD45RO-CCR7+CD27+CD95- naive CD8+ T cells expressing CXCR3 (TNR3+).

The CDR3 region reads CASTVTGELFF. The V and J segments used are TRBV6-2 or TRBV6-3 and TRBJ2-2. The germline V gene provides CDR1 MNHEY and CDR2 SVGEGT. Spanning cysteine to phenylalanine, the CDR3 consists of 11 amino acids. The entry carries no DNA sequence.